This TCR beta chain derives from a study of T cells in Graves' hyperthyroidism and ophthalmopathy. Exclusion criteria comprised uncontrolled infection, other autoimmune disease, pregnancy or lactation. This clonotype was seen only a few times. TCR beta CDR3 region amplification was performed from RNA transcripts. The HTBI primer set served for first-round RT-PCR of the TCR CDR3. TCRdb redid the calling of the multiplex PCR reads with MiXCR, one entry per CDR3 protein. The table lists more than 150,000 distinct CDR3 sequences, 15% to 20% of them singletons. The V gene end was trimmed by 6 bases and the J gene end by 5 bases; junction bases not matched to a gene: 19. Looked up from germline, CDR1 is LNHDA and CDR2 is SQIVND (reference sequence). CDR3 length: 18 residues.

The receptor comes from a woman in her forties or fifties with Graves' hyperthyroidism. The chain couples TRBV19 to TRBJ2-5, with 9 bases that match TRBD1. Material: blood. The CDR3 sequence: CASSQPRDRVRSLETQYF. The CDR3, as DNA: TGTGCCAGTAGCCAACCCCGGGACAGGGTTCGGTCCTTGGAGACCCAGTACTTC.